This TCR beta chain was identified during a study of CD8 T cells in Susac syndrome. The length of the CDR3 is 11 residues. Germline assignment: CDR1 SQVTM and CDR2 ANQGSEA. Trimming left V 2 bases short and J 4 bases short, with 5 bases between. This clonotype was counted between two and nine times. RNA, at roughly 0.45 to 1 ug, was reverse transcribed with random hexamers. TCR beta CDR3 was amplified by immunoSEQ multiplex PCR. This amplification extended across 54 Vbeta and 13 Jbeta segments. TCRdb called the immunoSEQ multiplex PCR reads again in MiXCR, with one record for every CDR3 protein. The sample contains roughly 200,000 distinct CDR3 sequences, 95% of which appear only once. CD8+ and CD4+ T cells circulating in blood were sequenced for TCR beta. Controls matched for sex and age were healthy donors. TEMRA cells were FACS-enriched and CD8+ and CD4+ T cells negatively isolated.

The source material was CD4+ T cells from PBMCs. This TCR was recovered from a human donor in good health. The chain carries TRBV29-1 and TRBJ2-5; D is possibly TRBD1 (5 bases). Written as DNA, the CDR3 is TGCAGCGTTGAACAGGGAGAGACCCAGTACTTC. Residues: CSVEQGETQYF.